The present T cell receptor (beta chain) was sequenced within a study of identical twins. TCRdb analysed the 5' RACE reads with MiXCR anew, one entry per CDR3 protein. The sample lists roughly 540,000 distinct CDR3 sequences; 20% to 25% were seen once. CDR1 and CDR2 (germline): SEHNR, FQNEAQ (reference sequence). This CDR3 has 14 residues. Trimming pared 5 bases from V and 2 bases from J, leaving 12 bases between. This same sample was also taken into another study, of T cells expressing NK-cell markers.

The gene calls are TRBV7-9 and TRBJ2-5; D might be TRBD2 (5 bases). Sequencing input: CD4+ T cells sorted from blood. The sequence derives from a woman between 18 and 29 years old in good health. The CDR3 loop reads CASSPTAGQETQYF. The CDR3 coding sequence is TGTGCCAGCAGCCCCACCGCGGGTCAAGAGACCCAGTACTTC.